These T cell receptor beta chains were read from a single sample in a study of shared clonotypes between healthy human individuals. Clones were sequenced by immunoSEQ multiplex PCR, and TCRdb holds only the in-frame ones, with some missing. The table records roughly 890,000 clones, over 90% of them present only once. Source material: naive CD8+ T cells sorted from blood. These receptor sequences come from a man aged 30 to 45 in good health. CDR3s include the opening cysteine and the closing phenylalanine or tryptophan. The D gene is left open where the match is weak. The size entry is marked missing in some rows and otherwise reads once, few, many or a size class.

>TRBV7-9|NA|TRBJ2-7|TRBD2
CASSASGTSGTEQYF
TGTGCCAGCAGCGCCTCCGGGACTAGCGGGACCGAGCAGTACTTC
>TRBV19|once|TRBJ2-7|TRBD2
CASSIQLAGIYEQYF
TGTGCCAGTAGTATACAACTAGCGGGAATCTACGAGCAGTACTTC
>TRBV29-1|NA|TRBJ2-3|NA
CSVEQGDNTDTQYF
TGCAGCGTCGAACAGGGAGATAACACAGATACGCAGTATTTT
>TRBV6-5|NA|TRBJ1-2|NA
CASSYPGPLVYTF
TGTGCCAGCAGTTACCCGGGGCCCCTGGTCTACACCTTC
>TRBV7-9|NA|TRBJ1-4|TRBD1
CASSSTGTGDEKLFF
TGTGCCAGCAGCTCAACCGGGACAGGGGATGAAAAACTGTTTTTT
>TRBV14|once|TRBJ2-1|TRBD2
CASSPWEGSYNEQFF
TGTGCCAGCAGCCCCTGGGAGGGTTCCTACAATGAGCAGTTCTTC
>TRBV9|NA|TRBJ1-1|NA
CASSGPGAGTEAFF
TGTGCCAGCAGCGGACCAGGAGCGGGCACTGAAGCTTTCTTT
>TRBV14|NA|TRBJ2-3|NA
CASSREWRSTDTQYF
TGTGCCAGCAGCCGGGAGTGGAGGAGCACAGATACGCAGTATTTT
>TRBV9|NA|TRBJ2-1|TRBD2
CASSANPRWEGGNSYNEQFF
TGTGCCAGCAGCGCCAACCCAAGGTGGGAGGGAGGGAACTCCTACAATGAGCAGTTCTTC
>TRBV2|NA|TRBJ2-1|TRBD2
CASSGTRRLNEQFF
TGTGCCAGCAGCGGGACTAGGAGGCTCAATGAGCAGTTCTTC
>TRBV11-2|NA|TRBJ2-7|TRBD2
CASSPAGGVYEQYF
TGTGCCAGCAGCCCGGCGGGAGGGGTCTACGAGCAGTACTTC
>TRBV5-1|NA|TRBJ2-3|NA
CASSLALGTDTQYF
TGCGCCAGCAGCTTGGCCCTAGGCACAGATACGCAGTATTTT
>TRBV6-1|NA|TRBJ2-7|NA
CASSDGRAYEQYF
TGTGCCAGCAGTGACGGGCGGGCCTACGAGCAGTACTTC
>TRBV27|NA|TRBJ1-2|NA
CASSLSAGGFYGYTF
TGTGCCAGCAGTTTATCCGCGGGGGGTTTCTATGGCTACACCTTC